The 15 T cell receptor beta chains in this list originate from one sample, sequenced in a study of neurological immune-mediated disorders. TCRdb reanalysed the 5' RACE reads using MiXCR and keeps one entry per CDR3 protein. Among about 76,000 distinct CDR3 sequences listed, 17% were seen once. The sequencing sample was made of PBMCs. These receptors came from a woman aged 40-49 years in good health.

Many counts were recorded for this clonotype. The V and J genes are TRBV20-1 and TRBJ2-4; D may be TRBD1 (6 bases). Germline V gene sequence: CDR1 DFQATT, CDR2 SNEGSKA (reference sequence). The CDR3 has 12 residues. The CDR3 DNA is TGCAAAGCCCAGGGGGCCAAAAACATTCAGTACTTC. Amino acid sequence: CKAQGAKNIQYF.

The chain combines TRBV18 with TRBJ1-1; no clear D. Trimming cost V 6 bases and J 4 bases, with 15 bases left between them. The germline CDR1 and CDR2 sequences are KGHSH and LQKENI. The CDR3 loop spans 14 amino acids. Here the CDR3 DNA reads TGTGCCAGCTCGAAGGACGTAGAAGGCACTGAAGCTTTCTTT. Protein product: CASSKDVEGTEAFF.

The V call is TRBV27, the J call TRBJ1-5; TRBD1 matches 7 bases. Trimming took 2 bases from V and 4 from J; bases not matched to a gene: 2. The germline CDR1 and CDR2 sequences are MNHEY and SMNVEV (reference sequence). This CDR3 is built from 14 residues. The CDR3, as DNA: TGTGCCAGCAGTTTAAAGGGGGCGAATCAGCCCCAGCATTTT. The encoded protein is CASSLKGANQPQHF.

The chain employs TRBV7-2 and TRBJ2-3; 12 nucleotides line up with TRBD2. Germline trimming cut 0 bases from V and 2 bases from J; bases unmatched to any gene: 9. The length of the CDR3 is 19 residues. From germline, CDR1 is SGHTA and CDR2 FQGNSA. Written as DNA, the CDR3 is TGTGCCAGCAGCTTAGCGGGCCTAGCGGGGGGGCGGGTCACAGATACGCAGTATTTT. This translates into CASSLAGLAGGRVTDTQYF. Supplemented by reference TRBV7-2 and TRBJ2-3, the full variable domain reads GAGVSQSPSNKVTEKGKDVELRCDPISGHTALYWYRQSLGQGLEFLIYFQGNSAPDKSGLPSDRFSAERTGGSVSTLTIQRTQQEDSAVYLCASSLAGLAGGRVTDTQYFGPGTRLTVL.

This clonotype was recorded at least ten times. The CDR3 DNA reads as TGTGCCAGCAGACTGACAGTAGACTCTGGAAACACCATATATTTT. Its protein product is CASRLTVDSGNTIYF. The chain employs TRBV6-6 and TRBJ1-3; a weak D match, TRBD1 (5 bases). Trimming cost V 6 bases and J 0 bases, with 12 bases left between them. Germline CDR1 and CDR2: MNHNY and SVGAGI (reference sequence). This CDR3 region has 15 residues.

This clonotype was recorded at least ten times. The rearrangement uses TRBV6-6 and TRBJ2-5; D could derive from TRBD1 or TRBD2 (6 bases each). CDR3 length: 14 residues. Germline V CDR1 and CDR2: MNHNY, SVGAGI (reference sequence). V was clipped by 1 base and J by 5 bases, with 11 bases between them. Here the CDR3 DNA reads TGTGCCAGCAGTTACTGGGGGGCGCGGGAGACCCAGTACTTC. Encoded protein: CASSYWGARETQYF.

This clonotype was recorded many times. The V gene is TRBV9, the J gene TRBJ2-3; D tentatively fits TRBD1 or TRBD2 (5 bases each). V was trimmed by 0 bases and J by 1 base, leaving 12 bases between them. The length of the CDR3 is 16 residues. The germline CDR1 and CDR2 sequences are SGDLS and YYNGEE. The CDR3 reads CASSVGGGVGTDTQYF. The CDR3 coding sequence is TGTGCCAGCAGCGTAGGTGGGGGAGTCGGCACAGATACGCAGTATTTT.

On this clonotype: No DNA is shown, since the ends of the CDR3 on it are uncertain; the CDR3 is the one TCRdb lists. J is TRBJ2-7 and V is TRBV5-1; the table's D call, TRBD1, has no DNA check behind it. Germline assignment: CDR1 SGHRS and CDR2 YFSETQ. The CDR3 region is 21 residues in length, termini included. CDR3 loop: CASSFYICSAFLVDGGSEQYF.

This clonotype has ten or more counts. This chain uses TRBV28 with TRBJ2-3; tentatively, D is TRBD2 (6 bases). Trimming took 5 bases from V and 14 from J, leaving 23 bases between them. The CDR3 is made up of 14 amino acids. Germline CDR1 and CDR2: MDHEN and SYDVKM. The CDR3 loop reads CASSTRRTISGGYF. CDR3 nucleotides: TGTGCCAGCAGTACCCGAAGGACTATATCCGGGGGGTATTTT.

The chain couples TRBV3-1 to TRBJ1-2; possible D gene TRBD1, 5 bases. V lost 1 base and J lost 7, with 13 bases in between. Germline V lookup: CDR1 LGHDT, CDR2 YNNKEL (reference sequence). This CDR3 region has 14 residues. Here the CDR3 DNA reads TGTGCCAGCAGCCAAGTTGAGGGGCGCGGTGGCTACACCTTC. This codes for CASSQVEGRGGYTF.

Many counts were recorded for this clonotype. The V and J genes are TRBV9 and TRBJ2-7; a possible D gene is TRBD2 (5 bases). V lost 0 bases and J lost 0, with 16 bases in between. This CDR3 region has 17 residues. From germline, CDR1 is SGDLS and CDR2 YYNGEE. This CDR3 is CASSVELVRPHSYEQYF. The CDR3 DNA is TGTGCCAGCAGCGTAGAACTAGTCAGGCCCCACTCCTACGAGCAGTACTTC.

V and J are TRBV11-2 and TRBJ1-4, with 9 nucleotides matching TRBD1. Germline values: CDR1 SGHAT, CDR2 FQNNGV. V trimming: 8 bases; J trimming: 5 bases; junction bases outside the gene matches: 6. This CDR3 contains 14 residues. The CDR3 DNA follows: TGTGCCAGCCGGCGGACAGGGGCAAATGAAAAACTGTTTTTT. Its protein product is CASRRTGANEKLFF.

At least ten counts were recorded for this clonotype. The genes are TRBV3-1 and TRBJ2-3; the match to TRBD2 covers 7 bases. Germline values: CDR1 LGHDT, CDR2 YNNKEL (reference sequence). The CDR3 totals 15 residues. V was pared by 2 bases and J by 2 bases, with 4 bases of the junction left unmatched. CDR3 loop: CASSQPGLHTDTQYF. In nucleotides, the CDR3 is TGTGCCAGCAGCCAACCGGGACTACACACAGATACGCAGTATTTT.

A few counts support this clonotype. This chain connects TRBV6-6 to TRBJ1-3, with D unclear. The V end was cut by 7 bases, the J end by 3 bases, with 16 bases between. From germline, CDR1 is MNHNY and CDR2 SVGAGI (reference sequence). This CDR3 spans 15 amino acids. DNA for the CDR3: TGTGCCAGCATAAATGGAAAGGGAGGTGGAAACACCATATATTTT. Its protein product is CASINGKGGGNTIYF.

This clonotype was counted many times. The rearrangement links TRBV4-1 to TRBJ1-3; D is unclear. V was shortened by 2 bases and J by 0 bases, with 8 bases between the two germline ends. Germline V gene sequence: CDR1 MGHRA, CDR2 YSYEKL. The CDR3 length is 15 residues. The CDR3, as DNA: TGCGCCAGCAGCCAAACCTGGAGCTCTGGAAACACCATATATTTT. Its translation is CASSQTWSSGNTIYF.